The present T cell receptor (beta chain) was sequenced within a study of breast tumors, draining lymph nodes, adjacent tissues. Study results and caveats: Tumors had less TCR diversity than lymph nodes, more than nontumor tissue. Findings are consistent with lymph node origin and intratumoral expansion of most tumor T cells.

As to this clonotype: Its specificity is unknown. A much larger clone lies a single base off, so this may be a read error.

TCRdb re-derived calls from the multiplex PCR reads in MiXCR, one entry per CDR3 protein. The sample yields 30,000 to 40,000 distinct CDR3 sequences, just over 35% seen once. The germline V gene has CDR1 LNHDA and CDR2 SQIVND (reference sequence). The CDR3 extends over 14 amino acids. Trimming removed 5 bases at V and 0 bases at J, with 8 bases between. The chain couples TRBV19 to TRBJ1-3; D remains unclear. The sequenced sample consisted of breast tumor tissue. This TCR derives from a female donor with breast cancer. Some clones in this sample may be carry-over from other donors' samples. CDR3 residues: CASSEWSSGNTIYF. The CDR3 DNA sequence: TGTGCCAGTAGTGAGTGGTCCTCTGGAAACACCATATATTTT. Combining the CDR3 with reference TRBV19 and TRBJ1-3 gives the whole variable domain DGGITQSPKYLFRKEGQNVTLSCEQNLNHDAMYWYRQDPGQGLRLIYYSQIVNDFQKGDIAEGYSVSREKKESFPLTVTSAQKNPTAFYLCASSEWSSGNTIYFGEGSWLTVV.